The present T cell receptor beta chain was sequenced within a study of shared clonotypes between healthy human individuals. Study-level points and caveats: Larger richness was generally estimated for naive than memory subsets.

The CDR3 covers 15 residues. The germline V gene has CDR1 SEHNR and CDR2 FQNEAQ (reference sequence). The junction had 7 bases not matched to a gene; V was cut back by 5 bases and J by 6 bases. The study ran the assay at deep level. Every immunoSEQ plate was one replicate of a subset's evenly spread DNA. Generated by immunoSEQ multiplex PCR, the TCRdb table keeps only in-frame clones and is missing some. The table includes hundreds of thousands of clones, almost 95% detected once. Terminally differentiated effector memory CD45RA+ cells were excluded by CCR7 positive selection of CD45RO-negative cells. HIV-negative, healthy adults without recent acute infections or vaccinations were the donors. On this clone itself: Its antigen remains unidentified.

This receptor was taken from a man aged 25-45 years in good health. The gene calls are TRBV7-9 and TRBJ1-1; 12 bases fit TRBD1. Sequencing was performed on naive CD8+ T cells sorted from blood. The CDR3 sequence: CASSPRDRGLSEAFF. The CDR3 DNA reads as TGTGCCAGCAGCCCCCGGGACAGGGGGCTATCTGAAGCTTTCTTT.